Listed below are T cell receptor beta chains from one sample, sequenced in a study of T cells in Graves' hyperthyroidism and ophthalmopathy. One entry per CDR3 protein results from TCRdb running MiXCR on the multiplex PCR reads. The repertoire holds a few hundred thousand distinct CDR3 sequences, with approximately 14% as singletons. The specimen sequenced was blood. These receptors originate from a woman aged 40 to 50 with Graves' hyperthyroidism that later progressed to Graves' ophthalmopathy. CDR3s include the opening cysteine and the closing phenylalanine or tryptophan. A D gene is named only where the DNA matches it firmly. Clone size is shown for a subset of rows, as once, few, many or a class of expanded clone.

TRBD1 few TRBJ1-4 TRBV5-4 CASSWTGQGSFNEKLFF TGTGCCAGCAGCTGGACGGGACAGGGTTCTTTTAATGAAAAACTGTTTTTT
- many TRBJ1-1 TRBV20-1 CSAREQFQGHTEAFF TGCAGTGCTAGAGAACAATTTCAGGGACATACTGAAGCTTTCTTT
- few TRBJ2-1 TRBV5-1 CASSPAPLEQFF TGCGCCAGCAGTCCGGCCCCCTTGGAGCAGTTCTTC
- few TRBJ2-3 TRBV27 CASSRAPFISGPTDTQYF TGTGCCAGCAGTCGCGCCCCATTCATCTCGGGGCCCACAGATACGCAGTATTTT
- many TRBJ2-3 TRBV19 CASGLGPFGSDTQYF TGTGCCAGTGGGTTGGGGCCGTTCGGGTCAGATACGCAGTATTTT
- many TRBJ2-7 TRBV10-3 CAISEIGSYEQYF TGTGCCATCAGTGAAATCGGCTCCTACGAGCAGTACTTC
TRBD1 many TRBJ1-2 TRBV7-9 CASSLTDRDGYTF TGTGCCAGCAGCTTGACGGACAGGGATGGCTACACCTTC
- many TRBJ1-1 TRBV30 CAWTIGDGTEAFF TGTGCCTGGACCATTGGGGACGGAACTGAAGCTTTCTTT
- - TRBJ1-3 TRBV6-5 CASSYDSRPGNTIYF TGTGCCAGCAGTTACGATAGCCGACCTGGAAACACCATATATTTT
- many TRBJ1-3 TRBV11-2 CASSLDRGTLGNTIYF TGTGCCAGCAGCTTAGATCGAGGGACCCTTGGAAACACCATATATTTT
TRBD1 - TRBJ2-1 TRBV5-1 CASTLLFQGDEQFF TGCGCCAGCACTCTCCTATTCCAGGGGGATGAGCAGTTCTTC
- many TRBJ2-2 TRBV20-1 CSARGPGRLTTGELFF TGCAGTGCTAGAGGACCGGGAAGGCTTACCACCGGGGAGCTGTTTTTT
- few TRBJ2-7 TRBV20-1 CSAAPGSEQYF TGCAGTGCTGCCCCGGGCAGCGAGCAGTACTTC
- few TRBJ2-7 TRBV30 CAWGITYEQYF TGTGCCTGGGGGATTACATACGAGCAGTACTTC
- many TRBJ2-7 TRBV15 CATSRDRNYRVGEDEQYF TGTGCCACCAGCAGAGATCGGAACTACCGGGTAGGAGAGGACGAGCAGTACTTC
- many TRBJ1-6 TRBV12-3/TRBV12-4 CASSFGAASSYNSPLHF TGTGCCAGCAGTTTTGGCGCCGCCAGCTCCTATAATTCACCCCTCCACTTT
- many TRBJ2-5 TRBV18 CASSPVPGEETQYF TGTGCCAGCTCACCAGTACCAGGGGAAGAGACCCAGTACTTC
- many TRBJ2-3 TRBV7-9 CASSLLLDTQYF TGTGCCAGCAGCTTATTGCTCGATACGCAGTATTTT
TRBD2 - TRBJ2-2 TRBV27 CASSPWREYTGELFF TGTGCCAGCAGTCCGTGGCGGGAGTACACCGGGGAGCTGTTTTTT
- many TRBJ1-4 TRBV2 CASSELTELTTNEKLFF TGTGCCAGCAGTGAACTCACAGAACTTACAACTAATGAAAAACTGTTTTTT
- few TRBJ1-2 TRBV19 CASSMGGDYGYTF TGTGCCAGTAGTATGGGGGGCGACTATGGCTACACCTTC
TRBD1 many TRBJ2-2 TRBV2 CASSAPGQGNTGELFF TGTGCCAGCAGCGCCCCGGGACAGGGTAACACCGGGGAGCTGTTTTTT
TRBD1 - TRBJ1-1 TRBV19 CASSIQTGLTEAFF TGTGCCAGTAGTATCCAGACAGGGCTGACTGAAGCTTTCTTT
- many TRBJ1-1 TRBV5-1 CASSVRQSNTEAFF TGCGCCAGCAGCGTGCGACAGTCGAACACTGAAGCTTTCTTT
- many TRBJ2-6 TRBV27 CASSFWGRGIAGANVLTF TGTGCCAGCAGTTTTTGGGGCAGGGGAATCGCTGGGGCCAACGTCCTGACTTTC
- - TRBJ1-5 TRBV18 CASSPPGATEPQHF TGTGCCAGCTCACCTCCGGGGGCCACTGAGCCCCAGCATTTT
- many TRBJ1-1 TRBV28 CASSPFSTKGGERTEAFF TGTGCCAGCAGCCCCTTTAGCACTAAGGGGGGGGAAAGGACTGAAGCTTTCTTT
- many TRBJ2-6 TRBV19 CASTFISGANVLTF TGTGCCAGCACGTTTATCTCTGGGGCCAACGTCCTGACTTTC
- many TRBJ1-1 TRBV20-1 CSACPKGAYTEAFF TGCAGTGCTTGCCCTAAAGGGGCATACACTGAAGCTTTCTTT
TRBD2 many TRBJ2-1 TRBV7-8 CASSLVQTSGRSYNEQFF TGTGCCAGCAGCTTAGTACAGACTAGCGGGAGATCCTACAATGAGCAGTTCTTC
TRBD1 many TRBJ1-1 TRBV3-1 CASSLIGTGFREAFF TGTGCCAGCAGCCTCATCGGGACAGGGTTCAGGGAAGCTTTCTTT
TRBD1 many TRBJ2-4 TRBV20-1 CSAPGQEGKNIQYF TGCAGTGCTCCGGGACAGGAAGGCAAAAACATTCAGTACTTC
- many TRBJ1-2 TRBV27 CASSWGVQQPSNYGYTF TGTGCCAGCAGTTGGGGGGTCCAGCAGCCCTCTAACTATGGCTACACCTTC
- - TRBJ2-5 TRBV7-9 CASSHPDMAQETQYF TGTGCCAGCAGCCATCCGGACATGGCCCAAGAGACCCAGTACTTC
- - TRBJ2-1 TRBV7-9 CASSLEDRQQFF TGTGCCAGCAGCTTAGAAGACAGGCAGCAGTTCTTC
TRBD2 many TRBJ2-1 TRBV4-1 CASSHQPGLGHNEQFF TGCGCCAGCAGCCACCAACCGGGACTAGGGCACAATGAGCAGTTCTTC
TRBD2 few TRBJ2-1 TRBV4-1 CASSLGLAGPGRDEQFF TGCGCCAGCAGCCTGGGACTAGCGGGGCCAGGTCGGGATGAGCAGTTCTTC
- many TRBJ2-7 TRBV2 CASSEKLRYEQYF TGTGCCAGCAGTGAAAAGCTGAGATACGAGCAGTACTTC
TRBD2 few TRBJ2-1 TRBV20-1 CSARATSGGLNEQFF TGCAGTGCTAGAGCGACTAGCGGGGGCCTCAATGAGCAGTTCTTC
- many TRBJ2-2 TRBV5-1 CASSLVVNTGELFF TGCGCCAGCAGCTTGGTGGTGAACACCGGGGAGCTGTTTTTT
- many TRBJ1-5 TRBV6-1 CASSERYSNQPQHF TGTGCCAGCAGTGAAAGGTATAGCAATCAGCCCCAGCATTTT
- many TRBJ2-5 TRBV20-1 CSAGTQYF TGCAGTGCGGGGACCCAGTACTTC